This TCR beta chain was sequenced during a study of T cells in severe cutaneous drug reactions. Study-level information: Enrolled patients had probable or definite SJS/TEN or DRESS per RegiSCAR. Study-level findings and limits: TRBV12-4 use rose strongly in carbamazepine-induced Stevens-Johnson syndrome or toxic epidermal necrolysis, averaging roughly 30% in blister cells and about 5% in PBMC.

This clonotype is called medium-sized based on its frequency. Its specificity is not known. Sequenced patients had Stevens-Johnson syndrome or toxic epidermal necrolysis caused by carbamazepine. The iRepertoire multiplex PCR system with TCR subtype-specific primers built both bulk and single-cell libraries. TCRdb re-called the multiplex PCR reads; one entry per CDR3 protein, DNA not given. Here the sample table reports roughly 9,000 distinct CDR3 sequences. The CDR3 has 12 residues. Per germline, CDR1 SQVTM and CDR2 ANQGSEA. The sequenced sample was cells from a skin blister. The source of this sequence is a human donor with a severe cutaneous adverse drug reaction. The rearrangement joins TRBV29-1 to TRBJ1-2. CDR3 region: CSAIIANYGYTF.